This T cell receptor (beta chain) was sequenced in a study of blood T cell repertoires in COVID-19. From germline, CDR1 is LNHDA and CDR2 SQIVND (reference sequence). The CDR3 runs 14 residues. The V and J ends lost 6 bases and 6 bases respectively, with 17 bases between them. Data came from immunoSEQ multiplex PCR; TCRdb stores just in-frame clones and leaves some out. Of more than 200,000 clones in the sample, 82% were seen once. Sequencing used peripheral blood. V usage is TRBV19 and J usage is TRBJ1-1; D possibly corresponds to TRBD1 (6 bases). This clonotype was obtained from a woman of 80 years or more with active or convalescent COVID-19. The CDR3 coding sequence is TGTGCCAGTAGCTACCTACAGGGTATCGCTGAAGCTTTCTTT. Protein: CASSYLQGIAEAFF.